The source of this T cell receptor beta chain is a study of T-cell memory formation after mild COVID-19. This clonotype was counted only a few times. Via MiXCR, TCRdb re-called the 5' RACE reads, giving one row per CDR3 protein. The sample has hundreds of thousands of distinct CDR3 sequences; 20% are singletons. Germline V CDR1 and CDR2: DFQATT, SNEGSKA (reference sequence). This CDR3 is built from 11 residues. This sequence was found in an adult woman who had mild COVID-19 (a few samples of this study predate the infection). Cell type and time point are not known. Sequenced material: PBMCs or a T cell subset sorted from them (not recorded which). The rearrangement joins TRBV20-1 to TRBJ2-7; maybe TRBD1 (6 bases). The CDR3 loop is CLAAQGNEQYF. Here the CDR3 DNA reads TGCCTCGCGGCCCAGGGGAACGAGCAGTACTTC.